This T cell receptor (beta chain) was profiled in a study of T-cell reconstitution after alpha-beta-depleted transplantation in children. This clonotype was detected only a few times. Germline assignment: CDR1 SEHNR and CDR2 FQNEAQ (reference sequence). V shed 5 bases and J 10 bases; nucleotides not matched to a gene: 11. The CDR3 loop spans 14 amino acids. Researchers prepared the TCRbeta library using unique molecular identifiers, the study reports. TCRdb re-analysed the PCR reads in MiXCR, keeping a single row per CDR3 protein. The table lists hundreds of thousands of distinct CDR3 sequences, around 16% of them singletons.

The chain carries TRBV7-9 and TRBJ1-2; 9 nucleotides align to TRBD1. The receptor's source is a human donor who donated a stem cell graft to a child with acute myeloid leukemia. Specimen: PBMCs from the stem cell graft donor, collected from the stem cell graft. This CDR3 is CASSLGTGMEAYTF. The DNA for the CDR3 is TGTGCCAGCAGCCTTGGGACAGGGATGGAGGCCTACACCTTC.